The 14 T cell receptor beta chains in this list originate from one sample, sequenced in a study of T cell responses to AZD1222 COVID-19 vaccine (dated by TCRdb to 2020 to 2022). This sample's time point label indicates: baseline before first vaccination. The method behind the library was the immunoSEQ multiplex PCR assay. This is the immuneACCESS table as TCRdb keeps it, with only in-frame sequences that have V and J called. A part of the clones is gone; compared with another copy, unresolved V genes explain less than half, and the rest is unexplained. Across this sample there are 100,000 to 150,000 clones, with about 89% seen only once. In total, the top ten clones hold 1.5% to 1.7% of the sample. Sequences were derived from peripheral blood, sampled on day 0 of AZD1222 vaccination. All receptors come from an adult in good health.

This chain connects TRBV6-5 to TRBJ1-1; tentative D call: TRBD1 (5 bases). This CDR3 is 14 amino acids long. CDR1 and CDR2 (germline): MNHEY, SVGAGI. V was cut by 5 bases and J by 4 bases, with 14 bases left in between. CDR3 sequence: CASSPQRGATEAFF. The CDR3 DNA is TGTGCCAGCAGTCCCCAGAGAGGGGCCACTGAAGCTTTCTTT.

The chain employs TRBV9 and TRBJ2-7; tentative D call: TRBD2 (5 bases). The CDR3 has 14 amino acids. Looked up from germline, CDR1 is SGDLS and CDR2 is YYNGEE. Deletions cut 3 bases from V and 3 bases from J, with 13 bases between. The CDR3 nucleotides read TGTGCCAGCAGCGCCGGGAAAGGAGACTACGAGCAGTACTTC. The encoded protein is CASSAGKGDYEQYF.

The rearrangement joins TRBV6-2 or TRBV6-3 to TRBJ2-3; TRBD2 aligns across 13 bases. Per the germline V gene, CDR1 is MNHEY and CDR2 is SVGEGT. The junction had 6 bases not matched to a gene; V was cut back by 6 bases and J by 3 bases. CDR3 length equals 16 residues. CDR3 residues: CASSATSGRGTDTQYF. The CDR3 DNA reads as TGTGCCAGCAGCGCAACTAGCGGGAGGGGTACAGATACGCAGTATTTT.

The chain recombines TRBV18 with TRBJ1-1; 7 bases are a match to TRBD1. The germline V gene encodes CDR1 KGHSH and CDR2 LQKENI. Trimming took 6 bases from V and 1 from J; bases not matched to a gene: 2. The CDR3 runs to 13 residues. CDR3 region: CASSGQKNTEAFF. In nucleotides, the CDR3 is TGTGCCAGCTCGGGACAGAAGAACACTGAAGCTTTCTTT.

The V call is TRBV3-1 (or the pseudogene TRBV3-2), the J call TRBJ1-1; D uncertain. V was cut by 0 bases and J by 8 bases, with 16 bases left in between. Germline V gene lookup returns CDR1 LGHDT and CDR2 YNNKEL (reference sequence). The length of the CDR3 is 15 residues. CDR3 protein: CASSQELASPFEAFF. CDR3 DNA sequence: TGTGCCAGCAGCCAAGAACTCGCCTCCCCCTTCGAAGCTTTCTTT.

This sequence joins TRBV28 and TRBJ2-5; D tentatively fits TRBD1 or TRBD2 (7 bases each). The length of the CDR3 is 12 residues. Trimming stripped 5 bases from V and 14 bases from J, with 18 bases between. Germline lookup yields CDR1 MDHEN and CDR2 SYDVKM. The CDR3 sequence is CASSPNQGGCYF. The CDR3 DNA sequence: TGTGCCAGCAGTCCAAACCAGGGGGGGTGTTACTTC. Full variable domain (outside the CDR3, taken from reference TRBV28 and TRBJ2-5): DVKVTQSSRYLVKRTGEKVFLECVQDMDHENMFWYRQDPGLGLRLIYFSYDVKMKEKGDIPEGYSVSREKKERFSLILESASTNQTSMYLCASSPNQGGCYFGPGTRLLVL.

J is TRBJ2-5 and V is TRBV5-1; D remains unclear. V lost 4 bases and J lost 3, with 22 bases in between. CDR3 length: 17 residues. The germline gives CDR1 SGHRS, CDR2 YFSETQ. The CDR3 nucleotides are TGCGCCAGCAGCCTCGTTTCGATTGGTCGGGTCAAAGAGACCCAGTACTTC. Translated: CASSLVSIGRVKETQYF.

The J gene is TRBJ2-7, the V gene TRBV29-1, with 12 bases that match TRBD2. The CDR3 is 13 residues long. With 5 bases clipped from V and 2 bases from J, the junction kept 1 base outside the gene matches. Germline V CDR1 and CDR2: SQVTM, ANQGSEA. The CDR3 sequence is CSVRLAGAYEQYF. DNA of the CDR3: TGCAGCGTTCGACTAGCGGGAGCCTACGAGCAGTACTTC.

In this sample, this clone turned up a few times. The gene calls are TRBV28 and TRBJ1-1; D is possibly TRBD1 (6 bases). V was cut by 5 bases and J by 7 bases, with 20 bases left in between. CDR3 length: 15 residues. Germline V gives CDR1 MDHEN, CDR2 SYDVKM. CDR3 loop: CASSALGHLRIEAFF. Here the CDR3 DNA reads TGTGCCAGCAGTGCCCTGGGACACCTGAGGATTGAAGCTTTCTTT.

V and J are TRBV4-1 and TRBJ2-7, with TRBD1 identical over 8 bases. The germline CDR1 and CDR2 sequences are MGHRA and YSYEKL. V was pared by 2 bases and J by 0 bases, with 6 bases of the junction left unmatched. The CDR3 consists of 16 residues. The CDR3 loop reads CASSQPRQGSSYEQYF. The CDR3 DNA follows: TGCGCCAGCAGCCAACCACGACAGGGGAGCTCCTACGAGCAGTACTTC.

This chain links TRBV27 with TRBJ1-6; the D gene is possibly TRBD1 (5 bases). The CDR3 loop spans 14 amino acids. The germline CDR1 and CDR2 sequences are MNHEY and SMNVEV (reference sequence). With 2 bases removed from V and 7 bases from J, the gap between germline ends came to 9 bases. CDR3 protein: CASSLGTWNSPLHF. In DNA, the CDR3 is TGTGCCAGCAGTTTAGGGACGTGGAATTCACCCCTCCACTTT.

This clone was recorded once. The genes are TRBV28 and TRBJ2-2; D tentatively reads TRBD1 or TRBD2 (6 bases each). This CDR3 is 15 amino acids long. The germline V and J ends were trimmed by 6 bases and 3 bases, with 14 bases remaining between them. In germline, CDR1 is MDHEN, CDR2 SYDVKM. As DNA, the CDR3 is TGTGCCAGCAGGTCACCGGGGGCGGACACCGGGGAGCTGTTTTTT. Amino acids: CASRSPGADTGELFF.

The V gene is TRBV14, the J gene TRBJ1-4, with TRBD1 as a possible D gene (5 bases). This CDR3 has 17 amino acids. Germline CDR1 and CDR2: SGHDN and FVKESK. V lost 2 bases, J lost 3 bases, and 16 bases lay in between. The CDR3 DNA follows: TGTGCCAGCAGCCAAACCGGCCCGGGGCTAGCTAATGAAAAACTGTTTTTT. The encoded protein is CASSQTGPGLANEKLFF.

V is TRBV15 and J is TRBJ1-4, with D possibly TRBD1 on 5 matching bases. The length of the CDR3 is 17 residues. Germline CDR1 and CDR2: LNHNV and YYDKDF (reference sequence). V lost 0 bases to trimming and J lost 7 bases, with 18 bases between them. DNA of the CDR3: TGTGCCACCAGCAGAGATTTTTTCCGTTCGGGGGGTGAAAAACTGTTTTTT. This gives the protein CATSRDFFRSGGEKLFF.